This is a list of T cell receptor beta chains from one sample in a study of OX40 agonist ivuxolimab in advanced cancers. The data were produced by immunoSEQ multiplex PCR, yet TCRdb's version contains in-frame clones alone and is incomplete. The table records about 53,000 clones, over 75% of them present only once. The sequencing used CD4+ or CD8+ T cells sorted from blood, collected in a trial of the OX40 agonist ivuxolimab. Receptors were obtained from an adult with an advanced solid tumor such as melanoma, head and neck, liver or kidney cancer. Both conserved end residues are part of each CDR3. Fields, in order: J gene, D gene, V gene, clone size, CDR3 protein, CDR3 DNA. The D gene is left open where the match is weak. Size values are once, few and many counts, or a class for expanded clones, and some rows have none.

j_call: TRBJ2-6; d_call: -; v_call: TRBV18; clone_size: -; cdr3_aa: CASSPPGFRANVLTF; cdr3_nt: TGTGCCAGCTCACCACCCGGCTTTCGGGCCAACGTCCTGACTTTC
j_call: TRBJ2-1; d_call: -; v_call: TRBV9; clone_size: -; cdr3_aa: CASSVSVNNEQFF; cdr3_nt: TGTGCCAGCAGCGTTAGCGTTAACAATGAGCAGTTCTTC
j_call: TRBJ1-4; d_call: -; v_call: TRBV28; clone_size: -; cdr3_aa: CASSSTLNTNEKLFF; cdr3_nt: TGTGCCAGCAGTTCCACTCTTAATACTAATGAAAAACTGTTTTTT
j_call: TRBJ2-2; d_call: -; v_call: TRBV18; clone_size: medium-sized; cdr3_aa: CASSPNTGELFF; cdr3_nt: TGTGCCAGCTCACCTAACACCGGGGAGCTGTTTTTT
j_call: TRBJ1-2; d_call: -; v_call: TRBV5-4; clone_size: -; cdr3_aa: CASSLGFVTTTESYTF; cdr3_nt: TGTGCCAGCAGCTTGGGGTTCGTGACAACGACCGAAAGCTACACCTTC
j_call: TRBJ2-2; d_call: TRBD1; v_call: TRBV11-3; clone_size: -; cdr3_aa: CASSPRTGRNTGELFF; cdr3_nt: TGTGCCAGCAGCCCCCGGACAGGGCGTAACACCGGGGAGCTGTTTTTT
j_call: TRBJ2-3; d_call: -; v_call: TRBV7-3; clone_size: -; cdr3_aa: CASSYGTGADTQYF; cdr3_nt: TGTGCCAGCAGCTACGGGACCGGGGCGGATACGCAGTATTTT
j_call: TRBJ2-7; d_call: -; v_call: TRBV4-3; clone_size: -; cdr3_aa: CASSRERAGAYEQYF; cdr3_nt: TGCGCCAGCAGCCGAGAGAGGGCGGGCGCCTACGAGCAGTACTTC
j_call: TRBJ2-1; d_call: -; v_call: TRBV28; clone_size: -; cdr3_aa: CASSLGYYNEQFF; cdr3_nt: TGTGCCAGCAGTTTGGGGTACTATAATGAGCAGTTCTTC
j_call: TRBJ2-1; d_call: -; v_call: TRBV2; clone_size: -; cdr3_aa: CASSPPDTKTIDEQFF; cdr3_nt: TGTGCCAGCAGTCCCCCGGACACTAAGACGATCGATGAGCAGTTCTTC
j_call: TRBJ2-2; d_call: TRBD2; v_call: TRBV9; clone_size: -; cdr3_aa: CASSVAGRGGRELFF; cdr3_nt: TGTGCCAGCAGCGTAGCCGGGAGGGGCGGAAGGGAGCTGTTTTTT
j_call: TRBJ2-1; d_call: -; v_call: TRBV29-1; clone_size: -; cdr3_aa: CSVEDRPNEQFF; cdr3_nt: TGCAGCGTTGAAGATCGACCCAATGAGCAGTTCTTC